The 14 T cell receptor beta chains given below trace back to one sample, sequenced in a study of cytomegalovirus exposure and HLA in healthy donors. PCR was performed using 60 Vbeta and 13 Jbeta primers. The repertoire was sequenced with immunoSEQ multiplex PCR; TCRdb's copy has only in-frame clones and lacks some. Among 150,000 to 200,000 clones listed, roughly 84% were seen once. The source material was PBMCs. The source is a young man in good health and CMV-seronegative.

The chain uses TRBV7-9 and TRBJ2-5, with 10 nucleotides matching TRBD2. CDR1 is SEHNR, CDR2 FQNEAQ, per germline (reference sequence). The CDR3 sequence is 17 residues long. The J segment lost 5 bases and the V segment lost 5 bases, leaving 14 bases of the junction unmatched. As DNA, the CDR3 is TGTGCCAGCAGCCGTTCCTGGCTAGCGGGGGAGGGGGAGACCCAGTACTTC. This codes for CASSRSWLAGEGETQYF.

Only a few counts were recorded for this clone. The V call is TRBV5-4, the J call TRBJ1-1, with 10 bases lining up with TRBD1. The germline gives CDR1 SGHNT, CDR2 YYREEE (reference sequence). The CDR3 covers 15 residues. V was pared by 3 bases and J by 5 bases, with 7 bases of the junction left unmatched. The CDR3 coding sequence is TGTGCCAGCAGCTCCGGGACAGGGGTGGTTACTGAAGCTTTCTTT. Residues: CASSSGTGVVTEAFF.

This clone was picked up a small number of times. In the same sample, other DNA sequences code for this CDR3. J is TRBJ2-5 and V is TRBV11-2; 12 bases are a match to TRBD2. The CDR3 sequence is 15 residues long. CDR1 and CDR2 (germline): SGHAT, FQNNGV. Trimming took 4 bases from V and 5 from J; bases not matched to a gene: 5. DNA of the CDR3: TGTGCCAGCAGCTCTACTAGCGGGGGGAGGGAGACCCAGTACTTC. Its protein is CASSSTSGGRETQYF.

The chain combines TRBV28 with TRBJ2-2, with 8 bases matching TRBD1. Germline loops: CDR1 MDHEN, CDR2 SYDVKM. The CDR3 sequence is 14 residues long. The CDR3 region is CVVLDRANTGELFF. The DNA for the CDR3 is TGTGTCGTACTGGACAGGGCGAACACCGGGGAGCTGTTTTTT. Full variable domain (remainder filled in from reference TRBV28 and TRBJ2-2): DVKVTQSSRYLVKRTGEKVFLECVQDMDHENMFWYRQDPGLGLRLIYFSYDVKMKEKGDIPEGYSVSREKKERFSLILESASTNQTSMYLCVVLDRANTGELFFGEGSRLTVL.

The CDR3 nucleotides are TGTGCCAGCAGCTCAACAGGGGTGAGGGGCGAGCAGTACTTC. Its protein product is CASSSTGVRGEQYF. This chain uses TRBV11-3 with TRBJ2-7; 7 bases line up with TRBD1. CDR3 length equals 14 residues. Germline assignment: CDR1 SGHNT and CDR2 YENEEA. The V gene end was trimmed by 4 bases and the J gene end by 6 bases; junction bases not matched to a gene: 9.

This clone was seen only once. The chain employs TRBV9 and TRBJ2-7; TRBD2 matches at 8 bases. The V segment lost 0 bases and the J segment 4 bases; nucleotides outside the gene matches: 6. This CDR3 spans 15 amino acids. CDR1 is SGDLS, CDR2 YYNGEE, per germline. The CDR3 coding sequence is TGTGCCAGCAGCGTAGAGGCGGGAGGAGCGTACGAGCAGTACTTC. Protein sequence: CASSVEAGGAYEQYF.

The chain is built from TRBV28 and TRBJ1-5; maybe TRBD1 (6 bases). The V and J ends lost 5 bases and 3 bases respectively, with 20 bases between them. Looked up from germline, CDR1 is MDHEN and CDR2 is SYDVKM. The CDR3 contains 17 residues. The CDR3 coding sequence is TGTGCCAGCAGTCTGGGCTCCAGGGGATGGGCCAATCAGCCCCAGCATTTT. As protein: CASSLGSRGWANQPQHF.

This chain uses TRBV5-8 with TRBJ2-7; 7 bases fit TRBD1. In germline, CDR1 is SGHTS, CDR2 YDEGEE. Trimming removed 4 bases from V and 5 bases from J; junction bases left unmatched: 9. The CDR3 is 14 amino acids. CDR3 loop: CASSPRGQRHEQYF. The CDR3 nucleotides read TGTGCCAGCAGCCCCCGGGGACAGAGGCACGAGCAGTACTTC.

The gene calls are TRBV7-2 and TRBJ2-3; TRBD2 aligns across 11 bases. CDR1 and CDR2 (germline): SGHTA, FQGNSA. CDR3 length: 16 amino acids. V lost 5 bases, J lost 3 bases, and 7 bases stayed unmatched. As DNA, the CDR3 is TGTGCCAGCAGCATACTAGCGGGGGTGAAGACAGATACGCAGTATTTT. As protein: CASSILAGVKTDTQYF. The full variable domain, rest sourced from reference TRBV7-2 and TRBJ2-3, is GAGVSQSPSNKVTEKGKDVELRCDPISGHTALYWYRQSLGQGLEFLIYFQGNSAPDKSGLPSDRFSAERTGGSVSTLTIQRTQQEDSAVYLCASSILAGVKTDTQYFGPGTRLTVL.

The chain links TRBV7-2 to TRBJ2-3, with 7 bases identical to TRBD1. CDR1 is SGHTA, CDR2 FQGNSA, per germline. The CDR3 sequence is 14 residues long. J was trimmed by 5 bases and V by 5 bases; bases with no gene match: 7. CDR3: CASSRGQVGDTQYF. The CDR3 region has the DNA TGTGCCAGCAGCCGTGGACAGGTTGGAGATACGCAGTATTTT.

CDR3: CASSGQMMNTEAFF. CDR3 nucleotide sequence: TGTGCCAGCAGCGGACAGATGATGAACACTGAAGCTTTCTTT. The chain couples TRBV7-8 to TRBJ1-1, with TRBD1 as a possible D gene (6 bases). CDR1 and CDR2 from the germline V gene are SGHVS and FQNEAQ. This CDR3 spans 14 amino acids. Trimming cost V 5 bases and J 0 bases, with 10 bases left between them.

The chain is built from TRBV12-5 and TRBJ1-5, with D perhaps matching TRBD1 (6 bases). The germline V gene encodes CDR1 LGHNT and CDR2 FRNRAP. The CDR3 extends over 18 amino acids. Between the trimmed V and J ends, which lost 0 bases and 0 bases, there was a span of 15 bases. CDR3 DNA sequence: TGTGCTAGTGGTTTGGTAGTAGGGGGTCTCAATAGCAATCAGCCCCAGCATTTT. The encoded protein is CASGLVVGGLNSNQPQHF.

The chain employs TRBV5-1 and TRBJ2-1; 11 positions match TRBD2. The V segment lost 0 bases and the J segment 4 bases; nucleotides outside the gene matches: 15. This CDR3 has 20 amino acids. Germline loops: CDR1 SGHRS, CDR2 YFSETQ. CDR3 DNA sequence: TGCGCCAGCAGCTTGGCCCCTGGTAGCGGGAGGGCCATAAAATACAATGAGCAGTTCTTC. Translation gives CASSLAPGSGRAIKYNEQFF.

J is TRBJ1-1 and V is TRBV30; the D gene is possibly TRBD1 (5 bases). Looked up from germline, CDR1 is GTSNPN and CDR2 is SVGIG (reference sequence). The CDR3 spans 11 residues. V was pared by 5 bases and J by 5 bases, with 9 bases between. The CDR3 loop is CAWGGGTEAFF. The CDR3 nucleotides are TGTGCCTGGGGCGGGGGGACTGAAGCTTTCTTT. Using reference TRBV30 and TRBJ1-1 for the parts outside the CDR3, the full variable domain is SQTIHQWPATLVQPVGSPLSLECTVEGTSNPNLYWYRQAAGRGLQLLFYSVGIGQISSEVPQNLSASRPQDRQFILSSKKLLLSDSGFYLCAWGGGTEAFFGQGTRLTVV.